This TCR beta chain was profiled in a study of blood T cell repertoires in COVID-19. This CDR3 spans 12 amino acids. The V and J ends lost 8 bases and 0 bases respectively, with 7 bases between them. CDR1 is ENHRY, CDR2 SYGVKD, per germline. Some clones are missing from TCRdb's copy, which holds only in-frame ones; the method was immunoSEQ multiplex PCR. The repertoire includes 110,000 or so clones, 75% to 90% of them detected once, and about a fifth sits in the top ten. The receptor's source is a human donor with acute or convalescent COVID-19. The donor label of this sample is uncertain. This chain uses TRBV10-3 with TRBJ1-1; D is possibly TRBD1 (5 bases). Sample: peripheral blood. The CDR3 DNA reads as TGTGCCATCGAGGACATGAACACTGAAGCTTTCTTT. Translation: CAIEDMNTEAFF.